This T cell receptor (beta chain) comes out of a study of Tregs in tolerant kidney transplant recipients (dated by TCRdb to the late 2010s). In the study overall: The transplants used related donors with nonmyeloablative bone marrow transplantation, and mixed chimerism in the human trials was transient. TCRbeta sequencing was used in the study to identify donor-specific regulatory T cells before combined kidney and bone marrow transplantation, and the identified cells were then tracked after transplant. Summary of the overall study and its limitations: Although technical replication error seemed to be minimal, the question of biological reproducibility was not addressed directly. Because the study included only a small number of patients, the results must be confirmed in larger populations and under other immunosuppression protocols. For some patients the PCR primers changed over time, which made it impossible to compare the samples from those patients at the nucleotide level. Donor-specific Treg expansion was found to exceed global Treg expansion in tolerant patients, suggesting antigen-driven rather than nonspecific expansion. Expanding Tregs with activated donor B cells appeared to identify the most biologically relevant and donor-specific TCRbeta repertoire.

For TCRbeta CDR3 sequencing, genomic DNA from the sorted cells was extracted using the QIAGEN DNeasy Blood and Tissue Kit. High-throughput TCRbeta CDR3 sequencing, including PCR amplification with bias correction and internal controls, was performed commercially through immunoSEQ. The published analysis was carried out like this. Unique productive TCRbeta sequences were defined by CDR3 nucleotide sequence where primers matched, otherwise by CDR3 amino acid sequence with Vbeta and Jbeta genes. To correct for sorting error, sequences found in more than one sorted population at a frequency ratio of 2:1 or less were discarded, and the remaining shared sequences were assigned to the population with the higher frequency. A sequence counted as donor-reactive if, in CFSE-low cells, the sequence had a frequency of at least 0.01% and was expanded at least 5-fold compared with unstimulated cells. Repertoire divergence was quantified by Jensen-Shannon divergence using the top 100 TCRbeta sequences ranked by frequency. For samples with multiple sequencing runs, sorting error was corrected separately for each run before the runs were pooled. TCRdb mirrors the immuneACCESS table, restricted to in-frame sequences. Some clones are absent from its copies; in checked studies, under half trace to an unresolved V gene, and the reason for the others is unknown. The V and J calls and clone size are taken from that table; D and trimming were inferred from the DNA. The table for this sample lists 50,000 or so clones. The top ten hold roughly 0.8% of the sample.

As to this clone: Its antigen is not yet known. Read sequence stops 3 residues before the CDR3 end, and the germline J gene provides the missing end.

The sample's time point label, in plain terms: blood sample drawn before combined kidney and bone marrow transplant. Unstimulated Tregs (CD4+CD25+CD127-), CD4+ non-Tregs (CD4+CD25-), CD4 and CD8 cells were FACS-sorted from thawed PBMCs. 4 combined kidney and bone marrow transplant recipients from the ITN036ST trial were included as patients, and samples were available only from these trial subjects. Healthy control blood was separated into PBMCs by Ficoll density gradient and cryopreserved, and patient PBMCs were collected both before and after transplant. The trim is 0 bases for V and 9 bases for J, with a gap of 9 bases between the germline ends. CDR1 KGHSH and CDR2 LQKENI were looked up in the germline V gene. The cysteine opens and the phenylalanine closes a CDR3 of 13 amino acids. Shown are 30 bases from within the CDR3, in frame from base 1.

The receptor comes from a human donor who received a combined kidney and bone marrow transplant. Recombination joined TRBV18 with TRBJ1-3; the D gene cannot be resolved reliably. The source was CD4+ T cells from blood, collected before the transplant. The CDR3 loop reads CASSPPAGSTIYF. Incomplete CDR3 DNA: TGTGCCAGCTCACCACCAGCAGGTTCCACC.